This TCR beta chain was observed in a study of technical replicates of blood from several donors. Germline V gives CDR1 SGHNT, CDR2 YENEEA. This CDR3 has 16 residues. V was clipped by 7 bases and J by 3 bases; unmatched bases: 12. TCRdb's copy holds only in-frame clones and misses some; the assay was immunoSEQ multiplex PCR. The sample holds 80,000 or so clones; 95% to 98% are singletons and the top ten take around 0.2%. This TCR came from a human donor in good health. Source material: T cells isolated from PBMCs. The chain joins TRBV11-3 to TRBJ2-1; 7 positions match TRBD2. This CDR3 reads CASIARSGTIYNEQFF. The DNA for the CDR3 is TGTGCCAGCATCGCCCGTTCCGGGACTATCTACAATGAGCAGTTCTTC.